What follows describes a single TCR beta chain. Its antigen is unidentified. This sample stems from a study of T cell responses to AZD1222 COVID-19 vaccine. Profiling relied on immunoSEQ multiplex PCR, and the TCRdb table lists in-frame clones only, not all of them. The top ten hold under 4% of the sample, which has about 150,000 clones, about 94% seen once. Germline CDR1 is SGHRS and CDR2 is YFSETQ. Trimming pared 7 bases from V and 2 bases from J, leaving 18 bases between. The CDR3 loop spans 15 amino acids. Study-wide points: Nearly half of unique spike-specific TCRs reportedly avoided B.1.351 and B.1.1.7 mutated regions. Donors in the cohort were predominantly white British and more often female, and clonal diversity was possibly underestimated. CD4 TCRs covered the whole spike, strongest at regions 160-218 and 743-854. Seropositive at baseline were only a handful of AZD1222 recipients.

The gene calls are TRBV5-1 and TRBJ1-2; D is unclear. This TCR was recovered from an adult in good health. The sequenced sample was peripheral blood, obtained on day 0 of AZD1222 vaccination. In DNA, the CDR3 is TGCGCCAGCGCCCCTCCCATGACGGAGAACTATGGCTACACCTTC. It is translated as CASAPPMTENYGYTF.